The TCR beta chain described here comes from a study of T cells in Graves' hyperthyroidism and ophthalmopathy. CDR3 size: 14 residues. J gave up 7 bases and V 6 bases, and 8 bases lay outside the gene matches. It was RNA transcripts that yielded the amplified TCR beta CDR3 regions. HTBI primers were the set used in a first-round RT-PCR of the TCR CDR3. TCRdb re-analysed the multiplex PCR reads in MiXCR, keeping a single row per CDR3 protein. The sample carries 300,000 to 450,000 distinct CDR3 sequences, around 18% recorded once. This TCR was recovered from a woman in her forties with Graves' ophthalmopathy. This sequence joins TRBV12-3 or TRBV12-4 and TRBJ2-2; 7 bases are shared with TRBD1. Sequenced material: blood. CDR3 in DNA: TGTGCCAGCAGGTTGACAGGGTCAATCGGGGAGCTGTTTTTT. Translating gives CASRLTGSIGELFF.